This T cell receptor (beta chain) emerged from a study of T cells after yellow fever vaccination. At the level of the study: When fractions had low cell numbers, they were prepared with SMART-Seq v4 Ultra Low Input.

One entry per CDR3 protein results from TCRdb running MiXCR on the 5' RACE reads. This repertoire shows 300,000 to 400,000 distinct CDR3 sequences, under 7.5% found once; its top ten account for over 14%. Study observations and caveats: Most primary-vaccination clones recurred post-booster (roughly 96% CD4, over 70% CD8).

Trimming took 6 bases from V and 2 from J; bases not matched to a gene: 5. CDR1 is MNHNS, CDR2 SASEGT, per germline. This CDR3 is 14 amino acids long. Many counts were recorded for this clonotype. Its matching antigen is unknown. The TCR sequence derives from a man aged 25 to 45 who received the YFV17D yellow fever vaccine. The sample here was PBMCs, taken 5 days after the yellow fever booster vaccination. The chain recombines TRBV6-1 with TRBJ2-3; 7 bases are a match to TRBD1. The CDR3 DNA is TGTGCCAGCAGCTTGACAGGGAACACAGATACGCAGTATTTT. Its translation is CASSLTGNTDTQYF.